This TCR beta chain stems from a study of blood T cells in healthy people across ages (dated by TCRdb to about 2015). Regarding the complete study: In model experiments, roughly one uniquely barcoded TCR beta cDNA molecule per two T cells was captured by template switching. Using deep sequencing normalized with unique cDNA molecular identifiers, the study measured how TCR beta repertoire diversity changes with age. The donors were divided into four age groups: young (average around 16 years), middle-aged (approximately 41), aged (approximately 64) and long-lived (approximately 74). Donors of different ages were randomly distributed across sequencing lanes to avoid experimental bias. The study analyzed two additional independent replicas of 1 million unique cDNA reads from the same blood draw for two donors, one aged 18 to 30 and one aged 80 or older. Beyond this particular receptor, the publication reports: Compared with the aged group, more naive CD4+ T cells, fewer expanded clones and increased TCR diversity were shown by the long-lived group, suggesting age selection. Because donor CMV infection status was unknown, age-related changes in expanded clonotypes were potentially confounded. A strong correlation was found between observed TCR beta diversity and the percentage of naive T cells measured by flow cytometry. Observed TCR beta diversity per million T cells fell roughly linearly with age, and a significant reduction was already apparent by age around 40. Estimates of total diversity based on one million sequenced T cells were considered lower bounds and underestimates. Because profiling used bulk unsorted PBMCs, naive and antigen-experienced compartments could not be compared conclusively.

Systemically healthy Caucasian individuals from Russia, 35 to 40 in total and aged about 6 to 90 years, were included as donors. About 10 milliliters of peripheral blood were drawn from each donor into EDTA-treated Vacutainer tubes. Ficoll-Paque density-gradient centrifugation was used to isolate PBMCs, with at least 6.5 million per sample. Trizol reagent was used to extract total RNA from the PBMCs, yielding at least 6 micrograms per sample. The percentages of naive CD45RAhigh/CD27high T cells were determined by flow cytometry on a PBMC aliquot from every donor. Receptor libraries were prepared by 5' RACE. Instrument used: Illumina HiSeq 2500. A second about 7 to 12 cycle PCR used a sample-barcoded 5' primer and a J-beta primer mix. A unique molecular identifier was introduced onto each TCR beta cDNA molecule by a template-switch 5' adaptor carrying 12 random nucleotides. At least 3 million CDR3-containing paired-end reads were obtained from each sample. First-strand cDNA synthesis was performed from all RNA using the Mint cDNA synthesis kit, with priming by a TRBC-specific oligonucleotide. All cDNA was treated with uracil-DNA glycosylase and then went through a first 18-cycle PCR with the universal primers M1SS and BC2_uni_R. In the authors' own workflow: Normalization of each sample was performed by random selection of 1 million high-quality reads, each carrying a distinct molecular identifier. Reads with shared molecular identifiers were discarded instead of being binned into consensus sequences. MiTCR, with a Q25 quality threshold and the strictest error-elimination algorithm, was used for CDR3 identification, clonotype clustering and error correction. Lower-bound total TCR beta diversity was estimated with a nonparametric unseen species model using Euler transformation. Using fastp at Q25 and MiXCR, TCRdb reprocessed the public reads and kept productive beta chains. Rows are combined by CDR3 protein, so each entry shows the most common genes and DNA. For this entry, the V and J calls and clone size follow TCRdb and not the study's own pipeline. Present in this sample are some 750,000 distinct CDR3 sequences, about 20% of which were seen just once. Approximately 20% of the sample comes from the top ten.

This clonotype has ten or more counts. It lacks a known antigen. The input lacks base qualities; no much larger clone sits a single base away. This TCR came from a man between 65 and 79 years old in good health. The sequenced sample was blood.

This receptor carries the CDR3 CASIIADLGSVFHQETQYF. The DNA sequence is TGTGCCAGCATCATCGCGGACTTGGGGTCGGTCTTTCACCAAGAGACCCAGTACTTC. Here the chain combines TRBV7-2 and TRBJ2-5; a weak D assignment points to TRBD2 (5 bases agree). V is shortened by 7 bases, J by 0 bases, and the region joining them spans 27 bases. The CDR3 runs 19 residues from the cysteine to the phenylalanine. Only the CDR3 portion is preserved as DNA: 57 bases, with reading frame beginning at the first base. CDR1 SGHTA and CDR2 FQGNSA were looked up in the germline V gene.